Presented here are 18 T cell receptor beta chains from one specimen sequenced in a study of blood T cell repertoires in COVID-19 (TCRdb year 2020). The library came from the immunoSEQ multiplex PCR assay. TCRdb took over this immuneACCESS table, retaining in-frame rearrangements with V and J assigned. Such tables are incomplete; in checked studies, under half of the missing clones stem from an unresolved V gene, and the remainder is unexplained. The sample table shows 40,000 to 50,000 clones, and 60% to 80% are seen once. Jointly, the top ten make up 28% of the sample. The sequenced sample was peripheral blood. Receptors originate from an older woman with acute or convalescent COVID-19.

This chain uses TRBV9 with TRBJ1-1; perhaps TRBD1 as D (5 bases). Germline V gene data show CDR1 as SGDLS and CDR2 as YYNGEE. The CDR3 runs 15 residues. V was cut by 0 bases and J by 2 bases, with 11 bases left in between. Here the CDR3 reads CASSVAGHPNTEAFF. The CDR3, as DNA: TGTGCCAGCAGCGTAGCTGGACACCCTAACACTGAAGCTTTCTTT.

V is TRBV10-3 and J is TRBJ1-1, with D tentatively TRBD1 (5 bases). Trimming shortened V by 6 bases and J by 3 bases, and 11 bases separated the two germline ends. This CDR3 is 13 amino acids long. The germline gives CDR1 ENHRY, CDR2 SYGVKD. The CDR3 sequence: CAIRAREDTEAFF. CDR3 sequence (DNA): TGTGCCATCAGGGCCAGGGAGGACACTGAAGCTTTCTTT.

V usage is TRBV7-2 and J usage is TRBJ2-3; D perhaps matches TRBD2 (5 bases). CDR3 size: 14 residues. The V end lost 5 bases, the J end lost 4 bases, and 13 bases lay between the germline ends. Per germline, CDR1 SGHTA and CDR2 FQGNSA. In DNA, the CDR3 is TGTGCCAGCAGCGCGGTTCCGGAGGCAGATACGCAGTATTTT. Translated, it gives CASSAVPEADTQYF.

In nucleotides, the CDR3 is TGTGCCATCAGTGATCCCAGGGGCACCGGGGAGCTGTTTTTT. It translates to CAISDPRGTGELFF. This rearrangement joins TRBV10-3 to TRBJ2-2; D perhaps matches TRBD1 (6 bases). This CDR3 has 14 residues. CDR1 ENHRY and CDR2 SYGVKD come from the germline V gene. The V end lost 3 bases, the J end lost 4 bases, and 9 bases lay between the germline ends.

The rearrangement uses TRBV7-9 and TRBJ2-1; weak D call: TRBD2 (6 bases). Trimming shortened V by 3 bases and J by 6 bases, and 12 bases separated the two germline ends. CDR1 and CDR2 from the germline V gene are SEHNR and FQNEAQ (reference sequence). CDR3 length: 14 residues. The CDR3 nucleotides read TGTGCCAGCAGCTTCTTCGGGACTTCCAATGAGCAGTTCTTC. Protein: CASSFFGTSNEQFF.

The chain recombines TRBV6-5 with TRBJ2-7; 9 nucleotides align to TRBD2. The CDR3 has 15 residues. Per the germline V gene, CDR1 is MNHEY and CDR2 is SVGAGI. J lost 2 bases, V lost 6 bases, and 8 bases had no gene match. CDR3 nucleotide sequence: TGTGCCAGCAGCCCGGGAGCGGGGGGTACCTACGAGCAGTACTTC. Residues: CASSPGAGGTYEQYF.

J is TRBJ2-7 and V is TRBV9, with D perhaps matching TRBD1 (6 bases). The CDR3 is 14 amino acids. CDR1 is SGDLS, CDR2 YYNGEE, per germline. V was shortened by 0 bases and J by 2 bases, with 9 bases between the two germline ends. The CDR3 region has the DNA TGTGCCAGCAGCGTAGGGGACATCCCCTACGAGCAGTACTTC. The encoded protein is CASSVGDIPYEQYF.

By share, this clone ranks as medium-sized. CDR3 nucleotide sequence: TGTGCCAGCACCCTGGAGGGTTACAATGAGCAGTTCTTC. Encoded protein: CASTLEGYNEQFF. This chain links TRBV6-5 with TRBJ2-1, with D possibly TRBD2 on 6 matching bases. CDR3 size: 13 residues. V was pared by 7 bases and J by 4 bases, with 11 bases between. Germline CDR1 reads MNHEY; CDR2 reads SVGAGI.

J is TRBJ1-5 and V is TRBV19; a weak D match, TRBD1 (5 bases). This CDR3 contains 13 residues. CDR1 is LNHDA and CDR2 is SQIVND in the germline V gene (reference sequence). V shed 6 bases and J shed 3 bases, with 9 bases lying between them. DNA for the CDR3: TGTGCCAGTAGGGAGACAGTCAATCAGCCCCAGCATTTT. It codes for CASRETVNQPQHF.

V is TRBV4-1 and J is TRBJ2-7, with D possibly being TRBD1 (7 bases). The CDR3 extends over 18 amino acids. CDR1 is MGHRA, CDR2 YSYEKL, per germline. Trimming stripped 2 bases from V and 3 bases from J, with 23 bases between. CDR3 sequence: CASSQYGGGGYFGYEQYF. DNA for the CDR3: TGCGCCAGCAGCCAATATGGAGGGGGCGGATATTTCGGCTACGAGCAGTACTTC.

CDR3 sequence reads: CASSQMRLRGRGYTF. The CDR3 DNA sequence: TGTGCCAGCAGCCAAATGAGGTTGAGGGGGCGCGGCTACACCTTC. The chain uses TRBV6-5 and TRBJ1-2, with 7 bases fitting TRBD1. This CDR3 contains 15 residues. CDR1 and CDR2 (germline): MNHEY, SVGAGI. Unmatched junction bases numbered 15, after V lost 6 bases and J lost 8 bases.

The chain recombines TRBV18 with TRBJ1-1; D call uncertain. The germline gives CDR1 KGHSH, CDR2 LQKENI. The V gene lost 1 base and the J gene lost 7 bases, with 7 bases spanning the gap. This CDR3 is built from 12 residues. This chain's CDR3 is CASSPLSDEAFF. DNA of the CDR3: TGTGCCAGCTCACCACTGTCAGATGAAGCTTTCTTT. Based on the CDR3 plus reference TRBV18 and TRBJ1-1, the full variable domain is NAGVMQNPRHLVRRRGQEARLRCSPMKGHSHVYWYRQLPEEGLKFMVYLQKENIIDESGMPKERFSAEFPKEGPSILRIQQVVRGDSAAYFCASSPLSDEAFFGQGTRLTVV.

The V call is TRBV19, the J call TRBJ2-2; TRBD2 matches at 13 bases. J lost 7 bases, V lost 5 bases, and 7 bases had no gene match. The CDR3 is 16 residues long. Germline loops: CDR1 LNHDA, CDR2 SQIVND (reference sequence). CDR3 sequence (DNA): TGTGCCAGTAGTGCGGGACTAGCGGGATCTCTCGGGGAGCTGTTTTTT. Its protein product is CASSAGLAGSLGELFF. The full variable domain, completed using reference TRBV19 and TRBJ2-2, is DGGITQSPKYLFRKEGQNVTLSCEQNLNHDAMYWYRQDPGQGLRLIYYSQIVNDFQKGDIAEGYSVSREKKESFPLTVTSAQKNPTAFYLCASSAGLAGSLGELFFGEGSRLTVL.

V and J are TRBV19 and TRBJ2-3; no definite D call. CDR3 length: 15 residues. Trimming left V 3 bases short and J 0 bases short, with 10 bases between. Germline V gives CDR1 LNHDA, CDR2 SQIVND (reference sequence). The CDR3 bases are TGTGCCAGTAGTATGGGCAGCCCTAGCACAGATACGCAGTATTTT. It translates to CASSMGSPSTDTQYF.

CDR3 sequence reads: CASSRTGGYGYTF. DNA of the CDR3: TGTGCCAGCAGCCGAACAGGGGGCTATGGCTACACCTTC. The J gene is TRBJ1-2, the V gene TRBV9; 8 nucleotides line up with TRBD1. Losses at the gene ends were 4 bases for V and 4 bases for J; bases not matched to a gene: 3. Germline values: CDR1 SGDLS, CDR2 YYNGEE. The CDR3 spans 13 residues.

The chain has TRBV9 and TRBJ2-2; 8 bases align to TRBD1. The germline V gene has CDR1 SGDLS and CDR2 YYNGEE. The CDR3 spans 16 residues. The junction had 5 bases not matched to a gene; V was cut back by 4 bases and J by 0 bases. CDR3 nucleotide sequence: TGTGCCAGCAGCTTAATACAGGGGGCGAACACCGGGGAGCTGTTTTTT. As protein: CASSLIQGANTGELFF.

The V call is TRBV25-1, the J call TRBJ2-1; 13 nucleotides match TRBD2. Germline V gene sequence: CDR1 MGHDK, CDR2 SYGVNS. V shed 2 bases and J 8 bases; nucleotides not matched to a gene: 9. The CDR3 sequence is 17 residues long. In DNA, the CDR3 is TGTGCCAGCAGTGAAGGTCGGACTAGCGGGAGAATCCATGAGCAGTTCTTC. This gives the protein CASSEGRTSGRIHEQFF.

J is TRBJ2-7 and V is TRBV20-1; tentatively, D is TRBD2 (6 bases). CDR3 length equals 18 residues. Deletions cut 3 bases from V and 5 bases from J, with 29 bases between. Germline loops: CDR1 DFQATT, CDR2 SNEGSKA (reference sequence). Here the CDR3 DNA reads TGCAGTGCTAGTTTTGCAGAACTTAGCTCGGGAGTTCAACACGAGCAGTACTTC. Translation: CSASFAELSSGVQHEQYF.